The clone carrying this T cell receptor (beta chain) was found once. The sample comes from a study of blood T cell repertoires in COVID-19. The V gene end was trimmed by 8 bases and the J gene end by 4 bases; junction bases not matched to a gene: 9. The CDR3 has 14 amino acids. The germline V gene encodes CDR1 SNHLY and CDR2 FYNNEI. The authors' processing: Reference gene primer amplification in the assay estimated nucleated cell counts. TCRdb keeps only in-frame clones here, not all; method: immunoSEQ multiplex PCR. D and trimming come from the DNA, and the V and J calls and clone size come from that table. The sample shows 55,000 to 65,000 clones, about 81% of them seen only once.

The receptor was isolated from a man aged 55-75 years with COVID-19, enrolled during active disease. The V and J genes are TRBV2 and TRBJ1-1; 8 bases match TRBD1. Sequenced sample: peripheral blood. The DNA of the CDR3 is TGTGCCAGCTTGGACAGGGCTTTGGGCACTGAAGCTTTCTTT. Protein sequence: CASLDRALGTEAFF.